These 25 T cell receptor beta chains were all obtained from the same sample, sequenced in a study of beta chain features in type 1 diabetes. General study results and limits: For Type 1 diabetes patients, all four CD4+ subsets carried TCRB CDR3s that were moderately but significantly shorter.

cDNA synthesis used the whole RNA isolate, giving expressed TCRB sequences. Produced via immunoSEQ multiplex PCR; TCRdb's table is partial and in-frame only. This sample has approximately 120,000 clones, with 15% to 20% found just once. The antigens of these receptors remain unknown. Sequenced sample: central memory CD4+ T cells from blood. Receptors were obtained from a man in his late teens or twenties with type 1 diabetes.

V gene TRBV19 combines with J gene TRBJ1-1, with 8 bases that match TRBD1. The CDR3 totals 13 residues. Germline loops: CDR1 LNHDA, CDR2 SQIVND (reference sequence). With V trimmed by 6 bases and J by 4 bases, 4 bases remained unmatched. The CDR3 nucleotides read TGTGCCAGTAGGAAGACAGGGGCCACTGAAGCTTTCTTT. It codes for CASRKTGATEAFF.

CDR3 sequence: CAWSTMVGEKLFF. In DNA form, the CDR3 reads TGTGCCTGGAGTACCATGGTGGGCGAAAAACTGTTTTTT. The chain carries TRBV30 and TRBJ1-4; D remains ambiguous. Trimming left V 2 bases short and J 8 bases short, with 12 bases between. This CDR3 has 13 residues. CDR1 is GTSNPN and CDR2 is SVGIG in the germline V gene (reference sequence).

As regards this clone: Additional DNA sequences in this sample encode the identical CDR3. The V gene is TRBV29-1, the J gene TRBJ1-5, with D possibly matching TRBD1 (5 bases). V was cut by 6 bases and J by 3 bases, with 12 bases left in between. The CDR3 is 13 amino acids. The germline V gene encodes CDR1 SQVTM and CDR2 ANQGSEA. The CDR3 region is CSVDGGFNQPQHF. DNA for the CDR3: TGCAGCGTCGACGGGGGTTTCAATCAGCCCCAGCATTTT. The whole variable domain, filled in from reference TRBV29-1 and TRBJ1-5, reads SAVISQKPSRDICQRGTSLTIQCQVDSQVTMMFWYRQQPGQSLTLIATANQGSEATYESGFVIDKFPISRPNLTFSTLTVSNMSPEDSSIYLCSVDGGFNQPQHFGDGTRLSIL.

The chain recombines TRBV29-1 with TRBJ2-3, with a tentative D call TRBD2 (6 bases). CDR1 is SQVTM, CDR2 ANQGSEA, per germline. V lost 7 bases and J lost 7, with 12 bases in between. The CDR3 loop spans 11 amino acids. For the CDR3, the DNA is TGCAGCGCTGGGGAGGAAAATACGCAGTATTTT. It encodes CSAGEENTQYF.

Here the CDR3 DNA reads TGTGCCAGCAGTTACAGTTCTCTTAGTTCCTACGAGCAGTACTTC. This codes for CASSYSSLSSYEQYF. The chain links TRBV6-6 to TRBJ2-7; D remains ambiguous. The length of the CDR3 is 15 residues. Germline lookup yields CDR1 MNHNY and CDR2 SVGAGI (reference sequence). The V gene lost 2 bases and the J gene lost 1 base, with 12 bases spanning the gap.

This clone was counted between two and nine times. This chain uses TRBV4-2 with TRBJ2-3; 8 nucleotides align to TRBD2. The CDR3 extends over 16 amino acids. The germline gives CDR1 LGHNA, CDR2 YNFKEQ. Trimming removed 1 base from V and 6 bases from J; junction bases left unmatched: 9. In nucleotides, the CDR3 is TGTGCCAGCAGCCAAGTCTCCAGGACTAGCTCTGATACGCAGTATTTT. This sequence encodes CASSQVSRTSSDTQYF.

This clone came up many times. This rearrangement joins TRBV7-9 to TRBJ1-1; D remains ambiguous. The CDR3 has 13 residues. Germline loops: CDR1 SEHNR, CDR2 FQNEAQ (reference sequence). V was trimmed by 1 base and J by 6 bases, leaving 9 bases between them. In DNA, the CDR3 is TGTGCCAGCAGCTTAGAGGCCGGAGCTGAAGCTTTCTTT. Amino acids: CASSLEAGAEAFF.

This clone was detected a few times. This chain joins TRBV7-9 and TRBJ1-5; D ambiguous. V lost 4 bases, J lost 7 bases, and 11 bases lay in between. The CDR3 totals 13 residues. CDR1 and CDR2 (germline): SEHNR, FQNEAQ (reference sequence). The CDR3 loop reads CASSSAGGQPQHF. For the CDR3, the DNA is TGTGCCAGCAGCTCAGCGGGCGGGCAGCCCCAGCATTTT.

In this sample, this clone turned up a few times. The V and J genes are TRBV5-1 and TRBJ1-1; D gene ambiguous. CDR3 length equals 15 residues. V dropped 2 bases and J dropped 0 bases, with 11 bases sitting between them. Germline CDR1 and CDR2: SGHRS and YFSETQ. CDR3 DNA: TGCGCCAGCAGCTTTGGGATAGTCATGAACACTGAAGCTTTCTTT. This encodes CASSFGIVMNTEAFF. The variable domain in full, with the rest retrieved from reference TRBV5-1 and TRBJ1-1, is KAGVTQTPRYLIKTRGQQVTLSCSPISGHRSVSWYQQTPGQGLQFLFEYFSETQRNKGNFPGRFSGRQFSNSRSEMNVSTLELGDSALYLCASSFGIVMNTEAFFGQGTRLTVV.

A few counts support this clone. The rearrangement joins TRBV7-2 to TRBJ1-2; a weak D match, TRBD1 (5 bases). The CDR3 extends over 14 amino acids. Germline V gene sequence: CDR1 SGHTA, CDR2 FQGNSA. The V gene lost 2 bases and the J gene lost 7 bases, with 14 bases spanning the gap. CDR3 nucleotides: TGTGCCAGCAGCTTATGGGACCTTGAAGGTGGCTACACCTTC. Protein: CASSLWDLEGGYTF.

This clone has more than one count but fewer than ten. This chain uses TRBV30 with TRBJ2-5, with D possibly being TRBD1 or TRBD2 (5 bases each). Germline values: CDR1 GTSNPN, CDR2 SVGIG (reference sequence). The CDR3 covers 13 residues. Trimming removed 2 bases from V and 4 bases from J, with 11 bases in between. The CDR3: CAWSWDVGETQYF. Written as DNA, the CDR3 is TGTGCCTGGAGTTGGGACGTAGGAGAGACCCAGTACTTC.

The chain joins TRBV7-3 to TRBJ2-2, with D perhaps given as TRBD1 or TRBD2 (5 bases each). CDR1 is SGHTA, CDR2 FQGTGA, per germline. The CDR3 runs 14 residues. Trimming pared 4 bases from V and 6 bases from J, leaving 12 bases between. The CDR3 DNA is TGTGCCAGCAGCTCCGGGGCCACCTCCGGGGAGCTGTTTTTT. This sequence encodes CASSSGATSGELFF.

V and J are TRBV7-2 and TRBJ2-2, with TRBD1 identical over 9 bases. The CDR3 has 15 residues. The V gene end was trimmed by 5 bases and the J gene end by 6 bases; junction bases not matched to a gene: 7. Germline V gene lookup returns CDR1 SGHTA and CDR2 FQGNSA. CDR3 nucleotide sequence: TGTGCCAGCAGCACGTGGACAGGGGATTCCGGGGAGCTGTTTTTT. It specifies CASSTWTGDSGELFF.

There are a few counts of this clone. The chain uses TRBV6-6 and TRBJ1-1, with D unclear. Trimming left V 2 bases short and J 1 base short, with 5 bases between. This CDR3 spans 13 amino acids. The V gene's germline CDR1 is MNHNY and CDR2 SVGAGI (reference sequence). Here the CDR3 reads CASSYARNTEAFF. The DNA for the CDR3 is TGTGCCAGCAGTTACGCAAGGAACACTGAAGCTTTCTTT.

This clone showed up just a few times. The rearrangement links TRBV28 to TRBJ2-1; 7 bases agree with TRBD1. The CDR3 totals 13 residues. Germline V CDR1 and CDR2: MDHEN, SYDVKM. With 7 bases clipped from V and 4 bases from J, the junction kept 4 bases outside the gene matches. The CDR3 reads CASTRTGYNEQFF. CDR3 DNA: TGTGCCAGCACTCGGACAGGATACAATGAGCAGTTCTTC.

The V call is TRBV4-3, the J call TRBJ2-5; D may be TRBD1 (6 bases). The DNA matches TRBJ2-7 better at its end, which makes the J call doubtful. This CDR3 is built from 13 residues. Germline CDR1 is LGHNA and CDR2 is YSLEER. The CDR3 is CASSPGDRYEQYF. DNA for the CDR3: TGCGCCAGCAGCCCAGGGGACCGGTACGAGCAGTACTTC.

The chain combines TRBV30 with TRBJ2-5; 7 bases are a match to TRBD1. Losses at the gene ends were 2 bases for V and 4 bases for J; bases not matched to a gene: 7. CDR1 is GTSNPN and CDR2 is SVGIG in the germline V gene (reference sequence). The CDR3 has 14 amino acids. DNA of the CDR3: TGTGCCTGGAGTAAAAACAGGGGCGGAGAGACCCAGTACTTC. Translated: CAWSKNRGGETQYF.

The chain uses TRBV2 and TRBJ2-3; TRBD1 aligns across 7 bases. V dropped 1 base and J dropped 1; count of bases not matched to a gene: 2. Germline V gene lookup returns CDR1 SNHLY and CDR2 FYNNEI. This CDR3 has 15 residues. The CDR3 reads CASSEGQGGTDTQYF. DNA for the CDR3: TGTGCCAGCAGTGAAGGGCAGGGGGGCACAGATACGCAGTATTTT.

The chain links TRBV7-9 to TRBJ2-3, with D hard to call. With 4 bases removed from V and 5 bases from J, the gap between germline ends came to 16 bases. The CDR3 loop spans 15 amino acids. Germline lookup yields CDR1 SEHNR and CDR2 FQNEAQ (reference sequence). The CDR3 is CASSSPSDKLDTQYF. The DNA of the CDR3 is TGTGCCAGCAGCTCCCCCAGTGATAAGCTAGATACGCAGTATTTT. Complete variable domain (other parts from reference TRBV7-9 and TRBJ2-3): DTGVSQNPRHKITKRGQNVTFRCDPISEHNRLYWYRQTLGQGPEFLTYFQNEAQLEKSRLLSDRFSAERPKGSFSTLEIQRTEQGDSAMYLCASSSPSDKLDTQYFGPGTRLTVL.

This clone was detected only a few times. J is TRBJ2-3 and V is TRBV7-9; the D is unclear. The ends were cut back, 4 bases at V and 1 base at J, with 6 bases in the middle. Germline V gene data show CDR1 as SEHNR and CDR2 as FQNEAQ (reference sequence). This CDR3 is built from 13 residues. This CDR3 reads CASSSPGTDTQYF. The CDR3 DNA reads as TGTGCCAGCAGCTCCCCGGGCACAGATACGCAGTATTTT.

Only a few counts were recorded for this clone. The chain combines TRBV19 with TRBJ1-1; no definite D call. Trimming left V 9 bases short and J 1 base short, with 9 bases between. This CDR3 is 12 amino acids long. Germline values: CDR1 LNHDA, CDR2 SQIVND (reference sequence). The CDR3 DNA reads TGTGCCAGCAGGAGGGAGAACACTGAAGCTTTCTTT. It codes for CASRRENTEAFF. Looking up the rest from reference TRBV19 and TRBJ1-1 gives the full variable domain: DGGITQSPKYLFRKEGQNVTLSCEQNLNHDAMYWYRQDPGQGLRLIYYSQIVNDFQKGDIAEGYSVSREKKESFPLTVTSAQKNPTAFYLCASRRENTEAFFGQGTRLTVV.

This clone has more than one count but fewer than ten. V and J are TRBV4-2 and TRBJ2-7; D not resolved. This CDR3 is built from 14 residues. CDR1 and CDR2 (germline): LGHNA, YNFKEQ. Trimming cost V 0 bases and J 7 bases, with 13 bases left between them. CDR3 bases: TGTGCCAGCAGCCAAGATCATGGGCTACAGGAGCAGTACTTC. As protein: CASSQDHGLQEQYF.

CDR3 in amino acids: CASSQAGQSYEQYF. DNA of the CDR3: TGCGCCAGCAGCCAAGCGGGACAGAGCTACGAGCAGTACTTC. The chain links TRBV4-1 to TRBJ2-7, with 7 positions matching TRBD1. Germline loops: CDR1 MGHRA, CDR2 YSYEKL. After removal of 1 base from V and 3 bases from J, the junction contained 3 bases not matched to a gene. The CDR3 extends over 14 amino acids.

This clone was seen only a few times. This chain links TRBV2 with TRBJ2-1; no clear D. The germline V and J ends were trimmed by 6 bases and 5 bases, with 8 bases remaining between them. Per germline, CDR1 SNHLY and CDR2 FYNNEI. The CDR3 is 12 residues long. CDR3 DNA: TGTGCCAGCAGGCCCCAAAACAATGAGCAGTTCTTC. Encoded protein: CASRPQNNEQFF.

The CDR3 region is CASRGSLRTQYF. DNA of the CDR3: TGTGCCAGCAGGGGAAGCCTCAGGACCCAGTACTTC. The V call is TRBV6-1, the J call TRBJ2-5; D remains ambiguous. The germline CDR1 and CDR2 sequences are MNHNS and SASEGT. The CDR3 spans 12 residues. Trimming stripped 6 bases from V and 7 bases from J, with 12 bases between.